A selection of T cell receptor beta chains follows, all from one sample in a study of T cells expressing NK-cell markers. From its re-call of the 5' RACE reads, TCRdb lists each CDR3 protein once, without DNA. The specimen's table records over 350,000 distinct CDR3 sequences. Specimen: blood T cells: a sorted CD56 or NKG2C T cell subset, CD4+ or CD8+ T cells, or bulk PBMC T cells (not recorded which). These receptors all come from a woman between 45 and 65 years old in good health. CDR3s include the opening cysteine and the closing phenylalanine or tryptophan.

v_gene: TRBV5-1
j_gene: TRBJ2-1
CDR3aa: CASSLEGTYRNEQFF

v_gene: TRBV9
j_gene: TRBJ2-5
CDR3aa: CASSVGEIETQYF

v_gene: TRBV29-1
j_gene: TRBJ2-2
CDR3aa: CSAGAGAGAGELFF

v_gene: TRBV5-1
j_gene: TRBJ1-4
CDR3aa: CASSATLGTNEKLFF

v_gene: TRBV29-1
j_gene: TRBJ2-5
CDR3aa: CSADTGWETQYF

v_gene: TRBV5-1
j_gene: TRBJ1-1
CDR3aa: CASRSASMITEAFF

v_gene: TRBV12-3/TRBV12-4
j_gene: TRBJ2-2
CDR3aa: CASSSSGRRIGELFF

v_gene: TRBV20-1
j_gene: TRBJ2-1
CDR3aa: CSALRLVGGREYNEQFF

v_gene: TRBV5-1
j_gene: TRBJ2-3
CDR3aa: CASSSAGGYTQYF

v_gene: TRBV5-1
j_gene: TRBJ2-1
CDR3aa: CASSYASPATGAYNEQFF

v_gene: TRBV29-1
j_gene: TRBJ2-2
CDR3aa: CSVAPRGQGASGELFF

v_gene: TRBV5-1
j_gene: TRBJ1-1
CDR3aa: CASSYRSANTEAFF

v_gene: TRBV11-1
j_gene: TRBJ2-7
CDR3aa: CASSLHRGRAYEQYF

v_gene: TRBV20-1
j_gene: TRBJ2-1
CDR3aa: CSARDPRTSGRRYEQFF

v_gene: TRBV20-1
j_gene: TRBJ2-4
CDR3aa: CSARDDRKNIQYF

v_gene: TRBV4-1
j_gene: TRBJ2-2
CDR3aa: CASSLVQGATTGELFF

v_gene: TRBV29-1
j_gene: TRBJ2-7
CDR3aa: CSVRPSTYEQYF

v_gene: TRBV11-3
j_gene: TRBJ2-1
CDR3aa: CASSPASGGDNEQFF

v_gene: TRBV4-1
j_gene: TRBJ2-5
CDR3aa: CASSQVPGLAGVRETQYF

v_gene: TRBV24-1
j_gene: TRBJ2-1
CDR3aa: CATSDPGLAGVSNEQFF

v_gene: TRBV5-1
j_gene: TRBJ1-6
CDR3aa: CASSPTTGANNSPLHF

v_gene: TRBV20-1
j_gene: TRBJ2-1
CDR3aa: CSASGTSGRARDEQFF